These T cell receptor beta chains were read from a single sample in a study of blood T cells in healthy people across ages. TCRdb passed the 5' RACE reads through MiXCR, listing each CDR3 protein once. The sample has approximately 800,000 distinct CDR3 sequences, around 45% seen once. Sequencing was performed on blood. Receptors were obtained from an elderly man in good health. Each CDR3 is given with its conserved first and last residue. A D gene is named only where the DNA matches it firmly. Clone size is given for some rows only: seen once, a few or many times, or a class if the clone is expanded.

CDR3 DNA: TGTGCCAGCAGCGTGGCTGAGCTACAAGAGACCCAGTACTTC; CDR3 protein: CASSVAELQETQYF; V gene: TRBV5-5; J gene: TRBJ2-5; D gene: NA; clone size: NA
CDR3 DNA: TGTGCCACCAGCAGAGGACTAGCGAGAGTAGGAGATACGCAGTATTTT; CDR3 protein: CATSRGLARVGDTQYF; V gene: TRBV15; J gene: TRBJ2-3; D gene: TRBD2; clone size: NA
CDR3 DNA: TGTGCCAGCAGCTTAGCGAGTGGAGGAAGTTTGCAGTATTTT; CDR3 protein: CASSLASGGSLQYF; V gene: TRBV7-2; J gene: TRBJ2-3; D gene: NA; clone size: many
CDR3 DNA: TGCAGTGCTAGTAGAGAGTACAATGAGCAGTACTTC; CDR3 protein: CSASREYNEQYF; V gene: TRBV20-1; J gene: TRBJ2-7; D gene: NA; clone size: NA
CDR3 DNA: TGTGCCAGCAGCGTAGGTTCGTCAGGTGGACCCTACAATGAGCAGTACTTC; CDR3 protein: CASSVGSSGGPYNEQYF; V gene: TRBV9; J gene: TRBJ2-5; D gene: NA; clone size: few
CDR3 DNA: TGTGCCAGCAGTCGTGGGGACAACACAGATACGCAGTATTTT; CDR3 protein: CASSRGDNTDTQYF; V gene: TRBV27; J gene: TRBJ2-3; D gene: NA; clone size: few
CDR3 DNA: TGTGCCAGCAGCCCACGGGACGGAAGGTACCAAGAGACCCAGTACTTC; CDR3 protein: CASSPRDGRYQETQYF; V gene: TRBV7-9; J gene: TRBJ2-5; D gene: NA; clone size: many
CDR3 DNA: TGCGCCAGCAGCTTAACCGGGACCGCCCGTCTTGAGCAGTACTTC; CDR3 protein: CASSLTGTARLEQYF; V gene: TRBV5-1; J gene: TRBJ2-7; D gene: NA; clone size: NA
CDR3 DNA: TGCAGTGCTAGGGGTCAGCCGAACACCGGGGAGCTGTTTTTT; CDR3 protein: CSARGQPNTGELFF; V gene: TRBV20-1; J gene: TRBJ2-2; D gene: NA; clone size: NA
CDR3 DNA: TGTGCCAGCAGTTTAAGGGGGGGGATAAGTACTGAAGCTTTCTTT; CDR3 protein: CASSLRGGISTEAFF; V gene: TRBV12-3/TRBV12-4; J gene: TRBJ1-1; D gene: NA; clone size: few
CDR3 DNA: TGTGCCAGCAGCCAAGAAGAGGCAACCCCCTACGAGCAGTACTTC; CDR3 protein: CASSQEEATPYEQYF; V gene: TRBV4-2; J gene: TRBJ2-7; D gene: NA; clone size: many
CDR3 DNA: TGCGCCAGCAGCTCCCCACTCTTGGGGATGAACACTGAAGCTTTCTTT; CDR3 protein: CASSSPLLGMNTEAFF; V gene: TRBV5-1; J gene: TRBJ1-1; D gene: NA; clone size: few
CDR3 DNA: TGTGCCAGCACCACGGAAAGGGGACAGGGGGAGACCCAGTACTTC; CDR3 protein: CASTTERGQGETQYF; V gene: TRBV6-1; J gene: TRBJ2-5; D gene: TRBD1; clone size: few
CDR3 DNA: TGTGCCAGCAGCCCCACTAGCGGGAGGGCCGGGAATGAGCAGTTCTTC; CDR3 protein: CASSPTSGRAGNEQFF; V gene: TRBV7-2; J gene: TRBJ2-1; D gene: TRBD2; clone size: few
CDR3 DNA: TGTGCCGGCAGTTATAGCGACGGCATCCACGTCTACACCTTC; CDR3 protein: CAGSYSDGIHVYTF; V gene: TRBV2; J gene: TRBJ1-2; D gene: NA; clone size: NA
CDR3 DNA: TGTGCCAGCAGCCCCGGGTTGTCCTACGAGCAGTACTTC; CDR3 protein: CASSPGLSYEQYF; V gene: TRBV9; J gene: TRBJ2-7; D gene: NA; clone size: many
CDR3 DNA: TGTGCCAGCAGCTTAGAAGGAGGAGGCGAGCAGTACTTC; CDR3 protein: CASSLEGGGEQYF; V gene: TRBV5-6; J gene: TRBJ2-7; D gene: NA; clone size: NA
CDR3 DNA: TGTGCCAGCATGGGGCAGAGAGTTTCCCGCTATGGCTACACCTTC; CDR3 protein: CASMGQRVSRYGYTF; V gene: TRBV6-1; J gene: TRBJ1-2; D gene: NA; clone size: few
CDR3 DNA: TGTGCCAGCAGCCAAAATAGCGGGGGAGAGCAGTACTTC; CDR3 protein: CASSQNSGGEQYF; V gene: TRBV3-1; J gene: TRBJ2-5; D gene: TRBD2; clone size: NA
CDR3 DNA: TGTGCCACCAGTGATTCGGGCAGCCTTCAAGAGACCCAGTACTTC; CDR3 protein: CATSDSGSLQETQYF; V gene: TRBV24-1; J gene: TRBJ2-5; D gene: NA; clone size: few
CDR3 DNA: TGTGCCAGCAGCTCCTCCCTATCGGCCTACGAGCAGTACTTC; CDR3 protein: CASSSSLSAYEQYF; V gene: TRBV7-9; J gene: TRBJ2-7; D gene: NA; clone size: NA
CDR3 DNA: TGTGCCAGCAGCTACGGACAGGGAGCAGCTTTCTTT; CDR3 protein: CASSYGQGAAFF; V gene: TRBV7-2; J gene: TRBJ1-1; D gene: TRBD1; clone size: few
CDR3 DNA: TGCGCCAGCAGCACCGGGACTAGCGGGAGTGGTGAGACCCAGTACTTC; CDR3 protein: CASSTGTSGSGETQYF; V gene: TRBV5-1; J gene: TRBJ2-5; D gene: TRBD2; clone size: few
CDR3 DNA: TGTGCCATCACCCCGGGACTCACCTCTGGGGCCAACGTCCTGACTTTC; CDR3 protein: CAITPGLTSGANVLTF; V gene: TRBV10-3; J gene: TRBJ2-6; D gene: NA; clone size: many
CDR3 DNA: TGTGCCAGCAGCCAAGATGAGGACAGGGGGCTCTCCTACAATGAGCAGTTCTTC; CDR3 protein: CASSQDEDRGLSYNEQFF; V gene: TRBV14; J gene: TRBJ2-1; D gene: TRBD1; clone size: NA
CDR3 DNA: TGCAGTGCTGGTGGACTAGCGGGCTGCGAGCAGTACTTC; CDR3 protein: CSAGGLAGCEQYF; V gene: TRBV20-1; J gene: TRBJ2-7; D gene: TRBD2; clone size: NA
CDR3 DNA: TGCAGTGCTAGCCCAAGCGGGACGACAGGCACAGATACGCAGTATTTT; CDR3 protein: CSASPSGTTGTDTQYF; V gene: TRBV20-1; J gene: TRBJ2-3; D gene: TRBD2; clone size: NA
CDR3 DNA: TGTGCCACCAGTGACGTCCGACAGGGGGGTCTCTACGAGCAGTACTTC; CDR3 protein: CATSDVRQGGLYEQYF; V gene: TRBV24-1; J gene: TRBJ2-7; D gene: TRBD1; clone size: NA
CDR3 DNA: TGTGCCAGCAGAGTGGGACGAGCCCTCCCAGATACGCAGTATTTT; CDR3 protein: CASRVGRALPDTQYF; V gene: TRBV13; J gene: TRBJ2-3; D gene: NA; clone size: NA
CDR3 DNA: TGTGCCAGCAGCTTAGGCGGGGGATACGAAGAGACCCAGTACTTC; CDR3 protein: CASSLGGGYEETQYF; V gene: TRBV7-2; J gene: TRBJ2-5; D gene: TRBD2; clone size: NA